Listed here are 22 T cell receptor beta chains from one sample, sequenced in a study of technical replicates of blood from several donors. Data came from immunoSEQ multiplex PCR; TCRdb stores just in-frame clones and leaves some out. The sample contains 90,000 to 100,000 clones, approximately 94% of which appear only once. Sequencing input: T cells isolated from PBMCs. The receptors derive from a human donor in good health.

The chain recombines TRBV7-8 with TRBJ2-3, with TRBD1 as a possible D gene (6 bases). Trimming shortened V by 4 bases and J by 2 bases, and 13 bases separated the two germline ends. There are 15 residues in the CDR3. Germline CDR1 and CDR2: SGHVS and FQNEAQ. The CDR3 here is CASSSVWTATDTQYF. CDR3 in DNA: TGTGCCAGCAGCTCGGTGTGGACAGCCACAGATACGCAGTATTTT. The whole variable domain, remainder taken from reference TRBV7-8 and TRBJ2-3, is GAGVSQSPRYKVAKRGQDVALRCDPISGHVSLFWYQQALGQGPEFLTYFQNEAQLDKSGLPSDRFFAERPEGSVSTLKIQRTQQEDSAVYLCASSSVWTATDTQYFGPGTRLTVL.

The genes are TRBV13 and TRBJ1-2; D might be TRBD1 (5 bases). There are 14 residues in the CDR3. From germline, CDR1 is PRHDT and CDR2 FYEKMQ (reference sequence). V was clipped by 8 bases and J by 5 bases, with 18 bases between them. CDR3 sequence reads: CASGRGTIYYGYTF. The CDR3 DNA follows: TGTGCCAGCGGACGGGGGACGATTTATTATGGCTACACCTTC.

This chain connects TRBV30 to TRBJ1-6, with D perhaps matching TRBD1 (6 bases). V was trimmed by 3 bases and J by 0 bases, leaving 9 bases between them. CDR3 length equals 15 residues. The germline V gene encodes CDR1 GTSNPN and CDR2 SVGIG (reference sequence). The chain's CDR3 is CAWRTGSSYNSPLHF. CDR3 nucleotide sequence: TGTGCCTGGAGAACAGGGAGCTCCTATAATTCACCCCTCCACTTT.

The CDR3 DNA sequence: TGTGCCAGTAGTAGGGGGACAGATATGTCCAGTTACGAGCAGTACTTC. It specifies CASSRGTDMSSYEQYF. V usage is TRBV19 and J usage is TRBJ2-7, with 7 bases fitting TRBD1. The CDR3 contains 16 residues. Germline V gene data show CDR1 as LNHDA and CDR2 as SQIVND (reference sequence). Losses at the gene ends were 4 bases for V and 4 bases for J; bases not matched to a gene: 13.

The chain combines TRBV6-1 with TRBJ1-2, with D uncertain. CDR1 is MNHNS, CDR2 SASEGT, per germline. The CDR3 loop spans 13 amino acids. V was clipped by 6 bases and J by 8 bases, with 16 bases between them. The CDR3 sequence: CASSLDMGWGYTF. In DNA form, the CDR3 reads TGTGCCAGCAGCCTTGATATGGGCTGGGGCTACACCTTC.

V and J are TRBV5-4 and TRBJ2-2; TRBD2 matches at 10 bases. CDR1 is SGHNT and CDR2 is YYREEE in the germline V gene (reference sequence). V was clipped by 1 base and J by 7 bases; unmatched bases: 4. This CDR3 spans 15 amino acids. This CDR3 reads CASSLTSGIVGELFF. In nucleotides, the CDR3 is TGTGCCAGCAGCTTGACTAGCGGGATTGTCGGGGAGCTGTTTTTT.

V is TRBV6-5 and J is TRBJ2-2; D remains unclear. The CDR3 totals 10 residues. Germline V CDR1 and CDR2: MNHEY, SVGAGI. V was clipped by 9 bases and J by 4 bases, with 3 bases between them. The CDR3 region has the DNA TGTGCCAGTAGCACCGGGGAGCTGTTTTTT. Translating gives CASSTGELFF.

CDR3 nucleotide sequence: TGTGCCAGCAGCTGGGACATCGGGGCCAACGTCCTGACTTTC. Translating gives CASSWDIGANVLTF. The gene calls are TRBV5-4 and TRBJ2-6, with a possible D match to TRBD1 (6 bases). Deletions cut 3 bases from V and 4 bases from J, with 8 bases between. The germline V gene has CDR1 SGHNT and CDR2 YYREEE (reference sequence). The length of the CDR3 is 14 residues.

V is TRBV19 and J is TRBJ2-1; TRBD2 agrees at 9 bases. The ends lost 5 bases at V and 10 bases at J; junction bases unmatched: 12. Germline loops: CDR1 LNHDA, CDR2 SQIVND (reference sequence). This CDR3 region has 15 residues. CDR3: CASSPRAGGPREQFF. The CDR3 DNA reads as TGTGCCAGTAGTCCCAGGGCGGGAGGGCCAAGGGAGCAGTTCTTC.

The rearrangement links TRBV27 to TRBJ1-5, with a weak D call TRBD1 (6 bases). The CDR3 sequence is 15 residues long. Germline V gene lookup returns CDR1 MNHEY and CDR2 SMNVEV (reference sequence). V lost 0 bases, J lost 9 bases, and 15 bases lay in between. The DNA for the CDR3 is TGTGCCAGCAGTTTATCGATACAGGGTTTATGGCCCCAGCATTTT. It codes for CASSLSIQGLWPQHF.

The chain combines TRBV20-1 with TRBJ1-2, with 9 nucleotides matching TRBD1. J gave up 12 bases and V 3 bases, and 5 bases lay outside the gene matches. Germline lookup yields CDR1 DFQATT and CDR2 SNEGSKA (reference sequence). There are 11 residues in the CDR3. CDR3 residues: CSARGGTGHTF. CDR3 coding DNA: TGCAGTGCTAGGGGAGGGACAGGGCACACCTTC.

This CDR3 is CASSSIGGTGRPYEQYF. The DNA of the CDR3 is TGTGCCAGCAGTTCAATCGGCGGGACAGGAAGGCCGTACGAGCAGTACTTC. This chain joins TRBV28 and TRBJ2-7, with 8 bases that match TRBD1. V trimming: 4 bases; J trimming: 4 bases; junction bases outside the gene matches: 15. Germline loops: CDR1 MDHEN, CDR2 SYDVKM. The CDR3 runs to 17 residues.

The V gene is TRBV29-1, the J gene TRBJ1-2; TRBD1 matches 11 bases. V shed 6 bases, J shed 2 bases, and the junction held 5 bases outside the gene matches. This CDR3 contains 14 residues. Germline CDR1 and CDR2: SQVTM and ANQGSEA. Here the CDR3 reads CSVTGTGGNYGYTF. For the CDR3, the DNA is TGCAGCGTCACCGGGACAGGGGGAAACTATGGCTACACCTTC.

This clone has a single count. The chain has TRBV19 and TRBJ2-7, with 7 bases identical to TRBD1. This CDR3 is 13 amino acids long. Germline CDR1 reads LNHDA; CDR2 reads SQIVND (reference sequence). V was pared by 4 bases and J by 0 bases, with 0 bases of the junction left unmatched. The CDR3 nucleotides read TGTGCCAGTAGTAGGACAGGCTCCTACGAGCAGTACTTC. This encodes CASSRTGSYEQYF.

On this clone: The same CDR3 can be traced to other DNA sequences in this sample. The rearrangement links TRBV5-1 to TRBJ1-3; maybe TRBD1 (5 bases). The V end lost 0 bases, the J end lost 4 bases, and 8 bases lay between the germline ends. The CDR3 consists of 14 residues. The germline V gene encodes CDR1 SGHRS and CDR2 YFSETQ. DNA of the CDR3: TGCGCCAGCAGCTTGGGGCAGGGCGGAAACACCATATATTTT. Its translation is CASSLGQGGNTIYF.

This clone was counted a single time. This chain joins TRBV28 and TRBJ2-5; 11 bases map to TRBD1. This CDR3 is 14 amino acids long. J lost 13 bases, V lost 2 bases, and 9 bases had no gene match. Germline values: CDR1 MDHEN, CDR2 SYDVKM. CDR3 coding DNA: TGTGCCAGCAGTTTAATGGACAGGGGGCCCCCGCGGTACTTC. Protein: CASSLMDRGPPRYF.

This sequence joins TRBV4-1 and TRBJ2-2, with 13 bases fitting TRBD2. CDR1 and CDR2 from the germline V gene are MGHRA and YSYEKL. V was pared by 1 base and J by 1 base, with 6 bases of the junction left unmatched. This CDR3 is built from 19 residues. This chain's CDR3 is CASSQVLRTSGRNTGELFF. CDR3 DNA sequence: TGCGCCAGCAGCCAAGTCCTACGGACTAGCGGGAGGAACACCGGGGAGCTGTTTTTT.

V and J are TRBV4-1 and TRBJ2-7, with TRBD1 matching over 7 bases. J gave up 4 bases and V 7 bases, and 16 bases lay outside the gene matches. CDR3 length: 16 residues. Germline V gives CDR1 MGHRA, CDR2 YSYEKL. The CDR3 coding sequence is TGCGCCAGCACACTTTGGCCCAGGGACAGCAAATACGAGCAGTACTTC. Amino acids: CASTLWPRDSKYEQYF.

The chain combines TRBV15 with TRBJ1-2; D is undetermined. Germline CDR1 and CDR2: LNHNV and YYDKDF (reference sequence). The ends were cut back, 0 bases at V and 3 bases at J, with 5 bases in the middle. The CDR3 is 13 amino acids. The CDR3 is CATSRDLDYGYTF. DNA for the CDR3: TGTGCCACCAGCAGAGATCTCGACTATGGCTACACCTTC.

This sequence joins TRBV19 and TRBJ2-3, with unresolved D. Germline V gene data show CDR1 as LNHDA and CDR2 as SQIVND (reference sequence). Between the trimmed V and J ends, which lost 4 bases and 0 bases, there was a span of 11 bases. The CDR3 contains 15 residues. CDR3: CASSKGGTSTDTQYF. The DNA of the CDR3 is TGTGCCAGTAGTAAAGGCGGAACTAGCACAGATACGCAGTATTTT.

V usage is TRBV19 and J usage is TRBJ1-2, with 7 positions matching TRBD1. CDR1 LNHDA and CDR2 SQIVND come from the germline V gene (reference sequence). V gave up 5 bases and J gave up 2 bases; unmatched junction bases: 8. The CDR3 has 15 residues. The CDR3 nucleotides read TGTGCCAGTAGTTTCGAGGGGGCTAAAAACTATGGCTACACCTTC. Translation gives CASSFEGAKNYGYTF.

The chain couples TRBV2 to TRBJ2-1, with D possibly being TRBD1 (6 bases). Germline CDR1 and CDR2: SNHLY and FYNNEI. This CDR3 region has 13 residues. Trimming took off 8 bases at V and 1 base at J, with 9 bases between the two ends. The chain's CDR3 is CASGTPSYNEQFF. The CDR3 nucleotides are TGTGCCAGCGGGACACCGTCCTACAATGAGCAGTTCTTC.